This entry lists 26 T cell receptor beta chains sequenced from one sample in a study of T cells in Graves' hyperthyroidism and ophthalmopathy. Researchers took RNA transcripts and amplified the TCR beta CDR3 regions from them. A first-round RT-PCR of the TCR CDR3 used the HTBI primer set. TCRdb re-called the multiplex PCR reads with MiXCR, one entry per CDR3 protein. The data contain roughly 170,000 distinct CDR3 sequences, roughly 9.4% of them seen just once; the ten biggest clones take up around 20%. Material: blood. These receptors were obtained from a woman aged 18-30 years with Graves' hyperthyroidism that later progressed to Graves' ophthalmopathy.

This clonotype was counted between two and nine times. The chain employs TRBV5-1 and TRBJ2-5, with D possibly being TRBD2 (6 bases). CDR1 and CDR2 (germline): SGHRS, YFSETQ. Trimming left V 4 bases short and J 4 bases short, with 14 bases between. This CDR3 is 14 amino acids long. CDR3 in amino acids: CASSPGVGIETQYF. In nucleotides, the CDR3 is TGCGCCAGCAGCCCGGGAGTGGGTATAGAGACCCAGTACTTC.

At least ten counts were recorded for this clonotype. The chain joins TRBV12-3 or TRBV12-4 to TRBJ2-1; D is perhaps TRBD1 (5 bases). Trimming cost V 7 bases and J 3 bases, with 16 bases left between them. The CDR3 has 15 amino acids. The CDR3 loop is CASTPSETDYNEQFF. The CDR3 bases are TGTGCCAGCACCCCCTCCGAGACAGACTACAATGAGCAGTTCTTC.

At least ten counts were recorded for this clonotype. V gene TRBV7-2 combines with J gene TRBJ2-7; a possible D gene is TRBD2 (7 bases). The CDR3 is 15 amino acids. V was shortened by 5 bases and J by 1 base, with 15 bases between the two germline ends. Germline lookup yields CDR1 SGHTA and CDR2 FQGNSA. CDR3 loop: CASSRGGSGSYEQYF. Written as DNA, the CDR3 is TGTGCCAGCAGCCGAGGGGGTAGCGGGTCCTACGAGCAGTACTTC. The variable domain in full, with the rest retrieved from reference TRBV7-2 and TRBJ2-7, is GAGVSQSPSNKVTEKGKDVELRCDPISGHTALYWYRQSLGQGLEFLIYFQGNSAPDKSGLPSDRFSAERTGGSVSTLTIQRTQQEDSAVYLCASSRGGSGSYEQYFGPGTRLTVT.

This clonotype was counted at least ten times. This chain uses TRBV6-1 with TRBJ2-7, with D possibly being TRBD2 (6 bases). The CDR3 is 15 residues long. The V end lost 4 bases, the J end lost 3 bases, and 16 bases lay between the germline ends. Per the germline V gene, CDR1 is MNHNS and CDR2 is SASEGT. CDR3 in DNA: TGTGCCAGCAGTGGTAGCGGTGGGGCTCGCTACGAGCAGTACTTC. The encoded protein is CASSGSGGARYEQYF.

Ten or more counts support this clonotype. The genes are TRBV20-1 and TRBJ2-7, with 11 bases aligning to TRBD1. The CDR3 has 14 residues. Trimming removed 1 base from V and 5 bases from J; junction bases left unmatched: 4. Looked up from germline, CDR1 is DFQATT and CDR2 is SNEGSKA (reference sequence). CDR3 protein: CSARGTGGLDEQYF. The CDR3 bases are TGCAGTGCTAGAGGGACAGGGGGCTTAGACGAGCAGTACTTC.

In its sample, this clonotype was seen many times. The CDR3 nucleotides read TGTGCCAGCAGTTCACTTAGCAATCAGCCCCAGCATTTT. Protein sequence: CASSSLSNQPQHF. V is TRBV27 and J is TRBJ1-5; the D is unclear. Per the germline V gene, CDR1 is MNHEY and CDR2 is SMNVEV (reference sequence). Trimming removed 4 bases at V and 0 bases at J, with 4 bases between. The CDR3 has 13 residues.

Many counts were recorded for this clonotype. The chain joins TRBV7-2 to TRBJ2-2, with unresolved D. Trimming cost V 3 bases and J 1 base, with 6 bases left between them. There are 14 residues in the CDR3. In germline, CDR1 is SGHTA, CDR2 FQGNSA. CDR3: CASSFNRNTGELFF. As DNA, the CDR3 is TGTGCCAGCAGCTTCAACAGGAACACCGGGGAGCTGTTTTTT.

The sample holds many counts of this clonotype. CDR3 DNA: TGTGCCAGCAGCCTGGGGACAGGGGTGACAGATACGCAGTATTTT. Translated: CASSLGTGVTDTQYF. This chain links TRBV5-5 with TRBJ2-3, with 10 bases aligning to TRBD1. Germline values: CDR1 SGHKS, CDR2 YYEKEE (reference sequence). With V trimmed by 4 bases and J by 3 bases, 5 bases remained unmatched. The CDR3 loop spans 15 amino acids.

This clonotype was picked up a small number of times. CDR3 DNA sequence: TGTGCCAGCTCATCGAGGGACAGGGGGCCCCAAGAGACCCAGTACTTC. This sequence encodes CASSSRDRGPQETQYF. V gene TRBV18 combines with J gene TRBJ2-5, with 12 bases identical to TRBD1. The CDR3 extends over 16 amino acids. After removal of 5 bases from V and 1 base from J, the junction contained 5 bases not matched to a gene. Germline V gene lookup returns CDR1 KGHSH and CDR2 LQKENI.

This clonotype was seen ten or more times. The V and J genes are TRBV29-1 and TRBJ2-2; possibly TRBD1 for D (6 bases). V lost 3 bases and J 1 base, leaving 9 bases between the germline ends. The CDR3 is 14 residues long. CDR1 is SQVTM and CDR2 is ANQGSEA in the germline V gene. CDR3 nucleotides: TGCAGCGTTGAGGGACACCTGAACACCGGGGAGCTGTTTTTT. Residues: CSVEGHLNTGELFF.

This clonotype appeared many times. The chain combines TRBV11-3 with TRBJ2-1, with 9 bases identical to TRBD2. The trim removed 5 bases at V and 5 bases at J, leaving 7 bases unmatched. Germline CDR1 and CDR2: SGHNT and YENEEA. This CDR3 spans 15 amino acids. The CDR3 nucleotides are TGTGCCAGCAGCCACCGGACTAGCGTAAACAATGAGCAGTTCTTC. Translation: CASSHRTSVNNEQFF.

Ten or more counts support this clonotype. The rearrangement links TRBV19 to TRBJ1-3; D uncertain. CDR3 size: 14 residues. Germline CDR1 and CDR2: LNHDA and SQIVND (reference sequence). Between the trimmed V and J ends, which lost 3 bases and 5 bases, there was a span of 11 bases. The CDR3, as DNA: TGTGCCAGTAGTATTGTCGACCGCAGAAACACCATATATTTT. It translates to CASSIVDRRNTIYF.

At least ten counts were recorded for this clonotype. The CDR3 coding sequence is TGTGCTAGTGGTTTTTCAGGGGAAGATGGCTACACCTTC. Its protein product is CASGFSGEDGYTF. This chain connects TRBV12-5 to TRBJ1-2, with TRBD1 as a possible D gene (6 bases). In germline, CDR1 is LGHNT, CDR2 FRNRAP. The CDR3 totals 13 residues. V was clipped by 3 bases and J by 6 bases, with 11 bases between them.

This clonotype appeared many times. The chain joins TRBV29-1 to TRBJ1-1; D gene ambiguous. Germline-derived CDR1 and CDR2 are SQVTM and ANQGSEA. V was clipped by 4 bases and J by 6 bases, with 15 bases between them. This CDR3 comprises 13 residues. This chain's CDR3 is CSVGGLRNAEAFF. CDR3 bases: TGCAGCGTTGGTGGCCTTCGAAACGCTGAAGCTTTCTTT.

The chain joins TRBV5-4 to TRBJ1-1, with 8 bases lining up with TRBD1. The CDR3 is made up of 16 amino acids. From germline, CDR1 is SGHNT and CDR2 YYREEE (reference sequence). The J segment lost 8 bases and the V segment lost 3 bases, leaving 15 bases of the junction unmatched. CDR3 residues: CASSSRTGRVNVEAFF. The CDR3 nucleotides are TGTGCCAGCAGCTCCAGGACAGGGAGGGTGAACGTGGAAGCTTTCTTT.

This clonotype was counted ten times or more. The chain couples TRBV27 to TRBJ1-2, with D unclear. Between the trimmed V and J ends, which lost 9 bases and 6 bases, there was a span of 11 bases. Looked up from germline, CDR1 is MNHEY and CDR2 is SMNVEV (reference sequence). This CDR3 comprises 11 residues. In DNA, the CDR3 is TGTGCCAGTACCTCGGGGAATGGCTACACCTTC. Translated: CASTSGNGYTF.

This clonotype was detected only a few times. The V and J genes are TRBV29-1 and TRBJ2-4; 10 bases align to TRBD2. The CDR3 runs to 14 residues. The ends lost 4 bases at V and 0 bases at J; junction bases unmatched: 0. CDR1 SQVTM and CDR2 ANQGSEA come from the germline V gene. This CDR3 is CSVVAGGAKNIQYF. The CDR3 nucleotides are TGCAGCGTTGTAGCGGGGGGAGCCAAAAACATTCAGTACTTC. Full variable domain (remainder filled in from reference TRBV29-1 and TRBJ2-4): SAVISQKPSRDICQRGTSLTIQCQVDSQVTMMFWYRQQPGQSLTLIATANQGSEATYESGFVIDKFPISRPNLTFSTLTVSNMSPEDSSIYLCSVVAGGAKNIQYFGAGTRLSVL.

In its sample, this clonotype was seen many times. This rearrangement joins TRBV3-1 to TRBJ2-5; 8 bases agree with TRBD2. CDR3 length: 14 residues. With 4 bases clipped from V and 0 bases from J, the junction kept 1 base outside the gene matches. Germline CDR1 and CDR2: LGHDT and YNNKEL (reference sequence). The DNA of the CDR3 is TGTGCCAGCAGCCTAGCGGGGAACCAAGAGACCCAGTACTTC. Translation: CASSLAGNQETQYF.

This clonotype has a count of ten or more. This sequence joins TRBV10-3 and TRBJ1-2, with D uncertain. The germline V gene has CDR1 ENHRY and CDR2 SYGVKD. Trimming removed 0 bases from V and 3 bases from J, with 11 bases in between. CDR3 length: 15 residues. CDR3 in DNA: TGTGCCATCAGTGAGTCCCAGTTCGTTGACTATGGCTACACCTTC. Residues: CAISESQFVDYGYTF.

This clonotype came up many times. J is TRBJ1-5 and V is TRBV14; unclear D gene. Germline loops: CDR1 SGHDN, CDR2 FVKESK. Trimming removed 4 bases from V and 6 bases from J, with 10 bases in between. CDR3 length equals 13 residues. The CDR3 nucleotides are TGTGCCAGCAGCCTTGGGTGGGGTCAGCCCCAGCATTTT. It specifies CASSLGWGQPQHF.

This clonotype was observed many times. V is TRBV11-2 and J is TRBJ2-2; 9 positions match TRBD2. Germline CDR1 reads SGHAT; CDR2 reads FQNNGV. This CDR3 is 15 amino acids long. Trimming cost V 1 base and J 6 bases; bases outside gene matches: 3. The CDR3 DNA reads TGTGCCAGCAGCTTAGTAGCGGGAGCCGCCGGGGAGCTGTTTTTT. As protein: CASSLVAGAAGELFF.

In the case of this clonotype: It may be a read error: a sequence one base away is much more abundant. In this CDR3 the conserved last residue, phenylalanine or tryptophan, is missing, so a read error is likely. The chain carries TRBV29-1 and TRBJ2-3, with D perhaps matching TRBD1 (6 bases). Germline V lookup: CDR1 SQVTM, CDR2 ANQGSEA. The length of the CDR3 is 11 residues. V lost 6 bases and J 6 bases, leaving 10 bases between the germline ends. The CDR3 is CSVDDRDTQYL. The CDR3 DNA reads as TGCAGCGTGGACGACAGGGATACGCAGTATCTT.

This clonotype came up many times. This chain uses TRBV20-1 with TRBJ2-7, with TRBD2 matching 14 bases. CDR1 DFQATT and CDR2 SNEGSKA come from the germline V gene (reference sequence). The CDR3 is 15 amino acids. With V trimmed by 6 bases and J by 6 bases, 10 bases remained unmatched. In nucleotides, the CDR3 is TGCAGTGCCGGAGGGGGACTAGCGGGAGCTTTCGAGCAGTACTTC. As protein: CSAGGGLAGAFEQYF.

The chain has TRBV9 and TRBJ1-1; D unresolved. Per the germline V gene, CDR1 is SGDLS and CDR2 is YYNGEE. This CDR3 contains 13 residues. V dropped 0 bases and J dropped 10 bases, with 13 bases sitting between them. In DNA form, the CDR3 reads TGTGCCAGCAGCGTAGGGAATCTCGGCGGAGCTTTCTTT. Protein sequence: CASSVGNLGGAFF. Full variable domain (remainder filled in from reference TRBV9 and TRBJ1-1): DSGVTQTPKHLITATGQRVTLRCSPRSGDLSVYWYQQSLDQGLQFLIQYYNGEERAKGNILERFSAQQFPDLHSELNLSSLELGDSALYFCASSVGNLGGAFFGQGTRLTVV.

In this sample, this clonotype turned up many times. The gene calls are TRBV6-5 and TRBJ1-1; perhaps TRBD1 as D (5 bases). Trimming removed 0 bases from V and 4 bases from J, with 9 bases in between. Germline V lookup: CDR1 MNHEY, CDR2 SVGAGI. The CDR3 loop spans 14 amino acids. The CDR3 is CASSYSGGSTEAFF. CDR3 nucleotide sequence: TGTGCCAGCAGTTACTCGGGGGGGAGCACTGAAGCTTTCTTT.

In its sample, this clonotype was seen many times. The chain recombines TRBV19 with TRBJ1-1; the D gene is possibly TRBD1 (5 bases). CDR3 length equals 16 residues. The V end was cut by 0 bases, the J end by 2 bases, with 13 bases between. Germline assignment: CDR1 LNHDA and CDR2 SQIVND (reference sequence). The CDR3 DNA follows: TGTGCCAGTAGTATAGATCTGGCAGGGTCAAACACTGAAGCTTTCTTT. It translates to CASSIDLAGSNTEAFF.